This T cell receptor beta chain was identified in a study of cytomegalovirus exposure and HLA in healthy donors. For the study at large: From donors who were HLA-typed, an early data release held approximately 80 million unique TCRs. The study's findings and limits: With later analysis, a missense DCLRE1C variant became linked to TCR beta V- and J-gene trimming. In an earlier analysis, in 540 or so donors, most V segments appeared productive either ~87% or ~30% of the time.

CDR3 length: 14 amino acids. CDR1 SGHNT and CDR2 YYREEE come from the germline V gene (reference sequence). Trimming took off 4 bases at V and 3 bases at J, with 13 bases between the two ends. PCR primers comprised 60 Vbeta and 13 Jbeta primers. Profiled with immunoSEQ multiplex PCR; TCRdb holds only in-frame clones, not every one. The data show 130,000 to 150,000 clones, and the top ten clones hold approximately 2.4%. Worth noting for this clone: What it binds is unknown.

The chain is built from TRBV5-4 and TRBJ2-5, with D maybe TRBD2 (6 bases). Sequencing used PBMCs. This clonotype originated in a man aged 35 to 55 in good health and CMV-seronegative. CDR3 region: CASSDGGAKETQYF. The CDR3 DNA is TGTGCCAGCAGCGACGGGGGTGCGAAAGAGACCCAGTACTTC.